What follows is one TCR beta chain and its context. In the original processing: Estimated nucleated cell counts came from reference gene primer amplification. Sequenced by immunoSEQ multiplex PCR; TCRdb stores in-frame clones only, minus some. V, J and clone size are taken as reported in that table, and D and trimming were inferred from the DNA itself. The sample has under 20,000 clones, approximately 92% seen once. The data originate from a study of blood T cell repertoires in COVID-19. This CDR3 is 14 amino acids long. V lost 2 bases, J lost 7 bases, and 12 bases lay in between. Germline V gene lookup returns CDR1 MNHEY and CDR2 SVGAGI.

Sequencing was done on a sample of peripheral blood. The chain has TRBV6-5 and TRBJ2-1, with a possible D match to TRBD1 (5 bases). This clonotype was obtained from a man between 60 and 75 years old with active COVID-19. CDR3 sequence reads: CASSYSRVYNEQFF. In nucleotides, the CDR3 is TGTGCCAGCAGTTACAGCAGGGTCTATAATGAGCAGTTCTTC.